These 21 T cell receptor beta chains came from one sample sequenced in a study of monozygotic twins with inflammatory bowel disease. TCRdb re-called the 5' RACE reads and gives one entry per CDR3 protein, without DNA. The sample spans around 230,000 distinct CDR3 sequences; the ten largest clones claim 1.5% to 2%. Sample: blood. The receptor source for this set is a human donor with ulcerative colitis or Crohn's disease, or a healthy co-twin of an affected twin (not recorded which).

The chain combines TRBV12-3 or TRBV12-4 with TRBJ1-2; TCRdb proposes TRBD1, but this gene call is untestable without DNA. The CDR3 sequence is 14 residues long. CDR3: CASSWTERSYGYTF.

Here the CDR3 reads CASSDYRGANTEAFF. The chain is built from TRBV5-1 and TRBJ1-1; as DNA is missing, the TRBD1 call by TCRdb cannot be tested. This CDR3 region has 15 residues. Per the germline V gene, CDR1 is SGHRS and CDR2 is YFSETQ.

The chain couples TRBV12-5 to TRBJ1-2. The CDR3 runs to 13 residues. The germline V gene encodes CDR1 LGHNT and CDR2 FRNRAP. The CDR3 loop reads CASGLVPGYGYTF.

The chain is built from TRBV12-3 or TRBV12-4 and TRBJ2-3; there is no DNA to check the TCRdb D call of TRBD1. The CDR3 sequence is 18 residues long. The CDR3 reads CASSPAGGLSSSTDTQYF.

The rearrangement links TRBV3-1 to TRBJ2-7. Germline V gene data show CDR1 as LGHDT and CDR2 as YNNKEL (reference sequence). The CDR3 extends over 14 amino acids. CDR3 protein: CASSQAGGSYEQYF.

The chain combines TRBV7-6 with TRBJ2-6. CDR1 is SGHVS and CDR2 is FNYEAQ in the germline V gene. The CDR3 is 18 amino acids. This chain's CDR3 is CASSPRLGGSSGANVLTF.

V gene TRBV6-1 combines with J gene TRBJ1-2; TCRdb lists TRBD1, though no DNA is available to test this call. The CDR3 sequence is 15 residues long. Germline V gene lookup returns CDR1 MNHNS and CDR2 SASEGT. The CDR3: CASSEYYRGNYGYTF.

The CDR3 loop reads CASSESGQAGYTF. The chain employs TRBV25-1 and TRBJ1-2; the D call of TRBD1 rests on TCRdb alone, since no DNA is present to check it. Germline V gene sequence: CDR1 MGHDK, CDR2 SYGVNS. CDR3 length equals 13 residues.

The gene calls are TRBV5-4 and TRBJ2-7; TCRdb's D gene call, TRBD1, goes unchecked for lack of DNA. This CDR3 is 15 amino acids long. Germline CDR1 is SGHNT and CDR2 is YYREEE (reference sequence). The chain's CDR3 is CASSSQMTGMAEQYF.

This chain connects TRBV5-1 to TRBJ2-1; lacking DNA, the TRBD1 call made by TCRdb goes unchecked. In germline, CDR1 is SGHRS, CDR2 YFSETQ. CDR3 size: 14 residues. The CDR3 loop is CASSLDLQGTEQFF.

The chain recombines TRBV7-2 with TRBJ2-5; TCRdb names TRBD2, which stays unverified in the absence of DNA. CDR1 is SGHTA and CDR2 is FQGNSA in the germline V gene. The CDR3 has 15 amino acids. CDR3 protein: CASSLGLIGKETQYF.

The J gene is TRBJ2-5, the V gene TRBV5-5; TCRdb reports TRBD1, a call that lacks DNA to check it against. Germline V lookup: CDR1 SGHKS, CDR2 YYEKEE (reference sequence). The CDR3 loop spans 17 amino acids. The CDR3 loop is CASSLGVGGGRGETQYF.

This sequence joins TRBV5-1 and TRBJ2-5; with no DNA, the TCRdb D assignment of TRBD1 cannot be verified. Per germline, CDR1 SGHRS and CDR2 YFSETQ. This CDR3 is built from 15 residues. The CDR3 spells CASSLEGASRETQYF.

Here the CDR3 reads CASSSTGQVTYEQYF. The chain couples TRBV5-1 to TRBJ2-7; the D call from TCRdb, TRBD1, cannot be confirmed without DNA. Germline V gene lookup returns CDR1 SGHRS and CDR2 YFSETQ. The CDR3 runs to 15 residues.

The V gene is TRBV7-9, the J gene TRBJ1-5; the D call from TCRdb, TRBD1, cannot be confirmed without DNA. The CDR3 is made up of 15 amino acids. Germline CDR1 reads SEHNR; CDR2 reads FQNEAQ (reference sequence). The chain's CDR3 is CATSGGTYSNQPQHF.

The rearrangement uses TRBV19 and TRBJ2-6. The germline CDR1 and CDR2 sequences are LNHDA and SQIVND (reference sequence). CDR3 length: 17 residues. The CDR3: CASSITRKLSGANVLTF.

This rearrangement joins TRBV7-9 to TRBJ1-5. Germline loops: CDR1 SEHNR, CDR2 FQNEAQ (reference sequence). CDR3 length equals 13 residues. The CDR3 is CASSLPGNQPQHF. Using reference TRBV7-9 and TRBJ1-5 for the parts outside the CDR3, the full variable domain is DTGVSQNPRHKITKRGQNVTFRCDPISEHNRLYWYRQTLGQGPEFLTYFQNEAQLEKSRLLSDRFSAERPKGSFSTLEIQRTEQGDSAMYLCASSLPGNQPQHFGDGTRLSIL.

The V and J genes are TRBV3-1 and TRBJ1-5; absent DNA, TCRdb's TRBD1 call cannot be checked. The CDR3 length is 14 residues. CDR1 is LGHDT, CDR2 YNNKEL, per germline (reference sequence). The CDR3 protein is CASSRTVDNQPQHF. The full variable domain, its missing parts supplied by reference TRBV3-1 and TRBJ1-5, is DTAVSQTPKYLVTQMGNDKSIKCEQNLGHDTMYWYKQDSKKFLKIMFSYNNKELIINETVPNRFSPKSPDKAHLNLHINSLELGDSAVYFCASSRTVDNQPQHFGDGTRLSIL.

The chain recombines TRBV20-1 with TRBJ1-5; TCRdb's D call of TRBD1 is untestable without DNA. CDR1 and CDR2 (germline): DFQATT, SNEGSKA (reference sequence). The CDR3 runs to 14 residues. CDR3 sequence: CSARGQGSNQPQHF.

The J gene is TRBJ2-7, the V gene TRBV18. Germline V gene sequence: CDR1 KGHSH, CDR2 LQKENI. This CDR3 is built from 16 residues. CDR3: CASSPVWSGPTYEQYF.

This rearrangement joins TRBV5-1 to TRBJ2-7; the TCRdb D gene call, TRBD1, has no DNA to confirm it. CDR1 and CDR2 (germline): SGHRS, YFSETQ. The CDR3 runs to 15 residues. CDR3 loop: CASSPGVDKPYEQYF.